A selection of T cell receptor beta chains follows, all from one sample in a study of T-cell memory formation after mild COVID-19. Each CDR3 protein is one row after TCRdb ran MiXCR on the 5' RACE reads. The table has 45,000 to 50,000 distinct CDR3 sequences, about 7.3% seen once. The sequencing sample was made of PBMCs or a T cell subset sorted from them (not recorded which). The receptors originated from a man younger than 35 who had mild COVID-19 (a few samples of this study predate the infection). Cell type and time point are not known. Both conserved end residues are part of each CDR3. The D gene is left open where the match is weak. Size values are once, few and many counts, or a class for expanded clones, and some rows have none.

size,length,V,D,J,DNA,CDR3
few,12,TRBV3-1,.,TRBJ1-1,TGTGCCAGCAGCCCACAGGGTAGAAAAGCTTTCTTT,CASSPQGRKAFF
many,17,TRBV7-2,.,TRBJ2-2,TGTGCCAGCAGGTCGTTTGGGACGGATCTGAACACCGGGGAGCTGTTTTTT,CASRSFGTDLNTGELFF
few,14,TRBV7-2,.,TRBJ2-5,TGTGCCAGCAGACGCGAGAGGGTGTACGAGACCCAGTACTTC,CASRRERVYETQYF
.,15,TRBV4-1,TRBD1,TRBJ1-1,TGCGCCAGCAGCCTAACGACAGGGGTTAACCCACAAGCTTTCTTT,CASSLTTGVNPQAFF
.,15,TRBV6-2/TRBV6-3,.,TRBJ2-5,TGTGCCAGCAGAAAAGGGACCCAGCGGCAAGAGACCCAGTACTTC,CASRKGTQRQETQYF
many,15,TRBV5-5,TRBD2,TRBJ2-3,TGTGCCAGCAGCTGGGGCACCGGGAGGACAGATACGCAGTATTTT,CASSWGTGRTDTQYF
medium-sized,15,TRBV7-2,.,TRBJ2-2,TGTGCCAGCAGCTTAGTGGGCGGACCGTCCGTGACTGCGTTTTTT,CASSLVGGPSVTAFF
few,19,TRBV5-1,.,TRBJ2-5,TGCGCCAGCAGCCCCTACCCATTGGCCGAAACAGGGCTTGGAGAGACCCAGTACTTC,CASSPYPLAETGLGETQYF
many,14,TRBV9,.,TRBJ1-1,TGTGCCAGCAGCGTAGATGGGGGGGACACTGAAGCTTTCTTT,CASSVDGGDTEAFF
few,16,TRBV6-1,.,TRBJ1-5,TGTGCCAGCAGTCGCTACTCCGGGGAAGGGGGTCAGCCCCAGCATTTT,CASSRYSGEGGQPQHF
many,12,TRBV12-3/TRBV12-4,.,TRBJ2-3,TGTGCCAGCAGTGGGGGCACAGATACGCAGTATTTT,CASSGGTDTQYF
many,15,TRBV5-6,TRBD2,TRBJ2-5,TGTGCCAGCAGCTTGGCAGCGGGGAGCCAAGAGACCCAGTACTTC,CASSLAAGSQETQYF
few,14,TRBV4-2,.,TRBJ2-3,TGTGCCAGCTCCCTGGGGCGGGACCGCGATACGCAGTATTTT,CASSLGRDRDTQYF